These 31 T cell receptor beta chains came from one sample sequenced in a study of shared clonotypes between healthy human individuals. Generated by immunoSEQ multiplex PCR, the TCRdb table keeps only in-frame clones and is missing some. The sample consists of 2.3 million or so clones, approximately 93% of them appearing once. The sequenced sample was naive CD4+ T cells from PBMCs. Stated subset: CD45RA+ positively selected. These receptors all stem from a young man in good health. Some clones in this sample may be carry-over from other donors' samples.

This clone has a single count. Other DNA variants within this sample encode the same CDR3. The chain employs TRBV7-2 and TRBJ1-4; D possibly corresponds to TRBD1 (5 bases). V was shortened by 5 bases and J by 2 bases, with 9 bases between the two germline ends. Germline V gene sequence: CDR1 SGHTA, CDR2 FQGNSA. CDR3 size: 14 residues. This CDR3 reads CASSPTVTNEKLFF. The CDR3 DNA follows: TGTGCCAGCAGCCCGACAGTGACTAATGAAAAACTGTTTTTT.

The rearrangement uses TRBV5-4 and TRBJ2-2; no firm D call. The CDR3 sequence is 12 residues long. Per the germline V gene, CDR1 is SGHNT and CDR2 is YYREEE (reference sequence). Trimming took off 4 bases at V and 8 bases at J, with 9 bases between the two ends. The CDR3 region has the DNA TGTGCCAGCAGCCCGGTTGGTGGGGAGCTGTTTTTT. Protein sequence: CASSPVGGELFF.

The V call is TRBV19, the J call TRBJ2-7; the match to TRBD2 covers 9 bases. This CDR3 region has 14 residues. V was clipped by 6 bases and J by 3 bases; unmatched bases: 6. CDR1 and CDR2 (germline): LNHDA, SQIVND (reference sequence). CDR3 sequence: CASRSLAGDYEQYF. CDR3 DNA sequence: TGTGCCAGTAGATCCTTAGCGGGAGACTACGAGCAGTACTTC.

The chain recombines TRBV5-1 with TRBJ1-5, with D uncertain. CDR1 and CDR2 (germline): SGHRS, YFSETQ. The V and J ends lost 1 base and 8 bases respectively, with 13 bases between them. The CDR3 loop spans 14 amino acids. As DNA, the CDR3 is TGCGCCAGCAGCTTGACGGGATCTGATGAGCCCCAGCATTTT. Amino acid sequence: CASSLTGSDEPQHF.

Details on this clone: The same CDR3 arises from other DNA sequences in this sample as well. The chain couples TRBV11-2 to TRBJ1-1; 7 bases fit TRBD1. V dropped 5 bases and J dropped 1; count of bases not matched to a gene: 7. The CDR3 is 15 residues long. Germline V gives CDR1 SGHAT, CDR2 FQNNGV. CDR3 bases: TGTGCCAGCAGCAGGGGACGACAGGGGAACACTGAAGCTTTCTTT. Encoded protein: CASSRGRQGNTEAFF.

The gene calls are TRBV7-9 and TRBJ1-5; 8 nucleotides align to TRBD1. Germline V gene sequence: CDR1 SEHNR, CDR2 FQNEAQ (reference sequence). The length of the CDR3 is 15 residues. After removal of 4 bases from V and 6 bases from J, the junction contained 8 bases not matched to a gene. CDR3 nucleotide sequence: TGTGCCAGCAGCTCAGGGCAGGGGGCTGCTCAGCCCCAGCATTTT. Translation: CASSSGQGAAQPQHF. Supplemented by reference TRBV7-9 and TRBJ1-5, the full variable domain reads DTGVSQNPRHKITKRGQNVTFRCDPISEHNRLYWYRQTLGQGPEFLTYFQNEAQLEKSRLLSDRFSAERPKGSFSTLEIQRTEQGDSAMYLCASSSGQGAAQPQHFGDGTRLSIL.

The chain is built from TRBV28 and TRBJ1-4; D gene unclear. There are 15 residues in the CDR3. Germline CDR1 reads MDHEN; CDR2 reads SYDVKM. Between the trimmed V and J ends, which lost 3 bases and 5 bases, there was a span of 13 bases. For the CDR3, the DNA is TGTGCCAGCAGTTTCGGCTCGCTGCAGAATGAAAAACTGTTTTTT. As protein: CASSFGSLQNEKLFF.

As regards this clone: This sample includes further DNA sequences coding for the same CDR3. The CDR3 loop reads CASRRQGAGETQYF. In nucleotides, the CDR3 is TGTGCCAGCAGACGACAGGGGGCGGGGGAGACCCAGTACTTC. The J gene is TRBJ2-5, the V gene TRBV2, with 10 bases lining up with TRBD1. Per the germline V gene, CDR1 is SNHLY and CDR2 is FYNNEI. J lost 5 bases, V lost 6 bases, and 6 bases had no gene match. The CDR3 contains 14 residues.

About this clone: Other DNA sequences within the sample encode an identical CDR3. The rearrangement links TRBV18 to TRBJ2-5; 10 bases align to TRBD1. The CDR3 length is 15 residues. The V segment lost 3 bases and the J segment 5 bases; nucleotides outside the gene matches: 6. The germline V gene encodes CDR1 KGHSH and CDR2 LQKENI. The CDR3 DNA reads TGTGCCAGCTCACCTCCTTCGACAGGGGGCGAGACCCAGTACTTC. It is translated as CASSPPSTGGETQYF. Together with reference TRBV18 and TRBJ2-5, the CDR3 gives the full variable domain: NAGVMQNPRHLVRRRGQEARLRCSPMKGHSHVYWYRQLPEEGLKFMVYLQKENIIDESGMPKERFSAEFPKEGPSILRIQQVVRGDSAAYFCASSPPSTGGETQYFGPGTRLLVL.

This chain links TRBV4-2 with TRBJ1-2; D ambiguous. Trimming pared 0 bases from V and 8 bases from J, leaving 7 bases between. Germline loops: CDR1 LGHNA, CDR2 YNFKEQ. The CDR3 totals 12 residues. CDR3 DNA: TGTGCCAGCAGCCAAGATTCATACGGCTACACCTTC. This encodes CASSQDSYGYTF.

The gene calls are TRBV7-9 and TRBJ2-7; TRBD1 aligns across 9 bases. Germline trimming cut 5 bases from V and 3 bases from J; bases unmatched to any gene: 11. This CDR3 spans 16 amino acids. In germline, CDR1 is SEHNR, CDR2 FQNEAQ (reference sequence). CDR3 DNA: TGTGCCAGCAGCCGAGGGGGACAGGGTAGAAACTACGAGCAGTACTTC. It translates to CASSRGGQGRNYEQYF.

The CDR3 DNA follows: TGTGCCAGCTCACCATACCTTGGACAGGGGACAGGGTATGAGCAGTTCTTC. This gives the protein CASSPYLGQGTGYEQFF. The rearrangement links TRBV18 to TRBJ2-1, with 9 nucleotides matching TRBD1. V trimming: 2 bases; J trimming: 8 bases; junction bases outside the gene matches: 13. CDR3 length equals 17 residues. Germline V gives CDR1 KGHSH, CDR2 LQKENI.

The V gene is TRBV5-1, the J gene TRBJ2-7, with D possibly matching TRBD1 (6 bases). Trimming removed 4 bases from V and 0 bases from J, with 17 bases in between. This CDR3 has 16 residues. Germline V gene lookup returns CDR1 SGHRS and CDR2 YFSETQ. The CDR3 loop is CASSHSSAGASYEQYF. For the CDR3, the DNA is TGCGCCAGCAGCCACTCGAGTGCAGGGGCCTCCTACGAGCAGTACTTC.

The chain combines TRBV11-2 with TRBJ2-3; 7 nucleotides match TRBD2. CDR3 length: 16 residues. Germline V gene data show CDR1 as SGHAT and CDR2 as FQNNGV. Trimming removed 3 bases from V and 8 bases from J; junction bases left unmatched: 14. The CDR3 nucleotides are TGTGCCAGCAGCTTGGGAGGGCGGGGGTCCCAAGGTACGCAGTATTTT. Translating it yields CASSLGGRGSQGTQYF.

This chain's CDR3 is CAWTRQGPTEAFF. The CDR3 bases are TGTGCCTGGACCCGACAGGGTCCCACTGAAGCTTTCTTT. This chain connects TRBV30 to TRBJ1-1; 7 bases agree with TRBD1. This CDR3 has 13 residues. Germline V gene lookup returns CDR1 GTSNPN and CDR2 SVGIG (reference sequence). With V trimmed by 4 bases and J by 4 bases, 6 bases remained unmatched. Looking up the rest from reference TRBV30 and TRBJ1-1 gives the full variable domain: SQTIHQWPATLVQPVGSPLSLECTVEGTSNPNLYWYRQAAGRGLQLLFYSVGIGQISSEVPQNLSASRPQDRQFILSSKKLLLSDSGFYLCAWTRQGPTEAFFGQGTRLTVV.

The chain joins TRBV18 to TRBJ1-4, with D possibly TRBD1 on 6 matching bases. Trimming took 3 bases from V and 3 from J, leaving 8 bases between them. This CDR3 has 14 amino acids. In germline, CDR1 is KGHSH, CDR2 LQKENI. CDR3 protein: CASSPNRANEKLFF. CDR3 in DNA: TGTGCCAGCTCACCTAACAGGGCTAATGAAAAACTGTTTTTT.

Concerning this clone: Other DNA sequences within the sample encode an identical CDR3. The gene calls are TRBV7-2 and TRBJ1-1; D gene uncertain. The germline CDR1 and CDR2 sequences are SGHTA and FQGNSA. The CDR3 is 16 amino acids. Trimming took 2 bases from V and 0 from J, leaving 13 bases between them. The CDR3 here is CASSLLGGPMNTEAFF. The CDR3, as DNA: TGTGCCAGCAGCTTATTAGGCGGGCCCATGAACACTGAAGCTTTCTTT.

The CDR3 sequence is CASSLFSGDNNEQFF. The CDR3, as DNA: TGTGCCAGCAGCTTATTTAGCGGGGACAACAATGAGCAGTTCTTC. This chain links TRBV7-3 with TRBJ2-1; 8 bases agree with TRBD2. Per the germline V gene, CDR1 is SGHTA and CDR2 is FQGTGA. The J segment lost 5 bases and the V segment lost 2 bases, leaving 5 bases of the junction unmatched. The CDR3 is 15 residues long. The whole variable domain, filled in from reference TRBV7-3 and TRBJ2-1, reads GAGVSQTPSNKVTEKGKYVELRCDPISGHTALYWYRQSLGQGPEFLIYFQGTGAADDSGLPNDRFFAVRPEGSVSTLKIQRTERGDSAVYLCASSLFSGDNNEQFFGPGTRLTVL.

The V call is TRBV7-9, the J call TRBJ2-3, with TRBD1 as a possible D gene (5 bases). Trimming removed 3 bases at V and 2 bases at J, with 9 bases between. CDR3 length: 14 amino acids. CDR1 and CDR2 (germline): SEHNR, FQNEAQ (reference sequence). The DNA for the CDR3 is TGTGCCAGCAGCTTCCAGGGTCCCACAGATACGCAGTATTTT. Translation: CASSFQGPTDTQYF.

The rearrangement links TRBV5-1 to TRBJ2-3; 8 bases match TRBD2. V was clipped by 1 base and J by 6 bases; unmatched bases: 7. This CDR3 spans 15 amino acids. The germline CDR1 and CDR2 sequences are SGHRS and YFSETQ. The DNA for the CDR3 is TGCGCCAGCAGCTTGCAGCGGGAGATTTTTGATACGCAGTATTTT. Translated: CASSLQREIFDTQYF.

V and J are TRBV5-1 and TRBJ2-7; D is possibly TRBD2 (7 bases). The CDR3 spans 18 residues. Germline CDR1 SGHRS, CDR2 YFSETQ. V shed 0 bases and J shed 4 bases, with 23 bases lying between them. The CDR3 DNA follows: TGCGCCAGCAGCTTGGCGCCCGGGGGCCCGGGACTACCTTACGAGCAGTACTTC. The encoded protein is CASSLAPGGPGLPYEQYF.

V and J are TRBV5-5 and TRBJ1-5, with a weak D call TRBD1 (5 bases). From germline, CDR1 is SGHKS and CDR2 YYEKEE (reference sequence). This CDR3 comprises 16 residues. Trimming left V 4 bases short and J 4 bases short, with 18 bases between. The chain's CDR3 is CASSPLSGTVNQPQHF. The CDR3 nucleotides are TGTGCCAGCAGCCCGCTTTCTGGGACGGTGAATCAGCCCCAGCATTTT.

The DNA for the CDR3 is TGTGCCAGCAGCTCGTTTCGAGGGGGCGCGGAGACCCAGTACTTC. This gives the protein CASSSFRGGAETQYF. The V and J genes are TRBV9 and TRBJ2-5; 7 bases are shared with TRBD1. V was pared by 4 bases and J by 5 bases, with 11 bases of the junction left unmatched. Germline V gene lookup returns CDR1 SGDLS and CDR2 YYNGEE. This CDR3 contains 15 residues.

The chain uses TRBV15 and TRBJ2-7; 10 bases agree with TRBD2. The CDR3 has 15 amino acids. From germline, CDR1 is LNHNV and CDR2 YYDKDF (reference sequence). Trimming removed 0 bases from V and 4 bases from J; junction bases left unmatched: 3. CDR3 DNA: TGTGCCACCAGCAGAGAAGCGGGAGGGCCTTACGAGCAGTACTTC. Translation gives CATSREAGGPYEQYF.

Details on this clone: The sample has other DNA sequences that encode this CDR3 too. The CDR3 sequence is CAWSADRGYEQYF. The CDR3, as DNA: TGTGCCTGGAGCGCCGACAGGGGCTACGAGCAGTACTTC. The chain recombines TRBV30 with TRBJ2-7; TRBD1 aligns across 8 bases. Trimming took 3 bases from V and 3 from J; bases not matched to a gene: 4. The CDR3 runs 13 residues. Germline V CDR1 and CDR2: GTSNPN, SVGIG (reference sequence).

This rearrangement joins TRBV4-1 to TRBJ2-2; weak D call: TRBD2 (6 bases). V dropped 1 base and J dropped 1 base, with 10 bases sitting between them. This CDR3 has 16 residues. Germline CDR1 reads MGHRA; CDR2 reads YSYEKL. For the CDR3, the DNA is TGCGCCAGCAGCCAAGGAGGTAGCGGGAACACCGGGGAGCTGTTTTTT. Translation gives CASSQGGSGNTGELFF.

The chain joins TRBV5-1 to TRBJ1-2; no reliable D call. The CDR3 consists of 14 residues. With 1 base removed from V and 0 bases from J, the gap between germline ends came to 7 bases. The germline CDR1 and CDR2 sequences are SGHRS and YFSETQ. Here the CDR3 reads CASSLYTANYGYTF. The CDR3 nucleotides are TGCGCCAGCAGCTTGTATACAGCTAACTATGGCTACACCTTC.

V and J are TRBV18 and TRBJ2-2; TRBD1 matches at 10 bases. The J segment lost 2 bases and the V segment lost 8 bases, leaving 8 bases of the junction unmatched. Germline-derived CDR1 and CDR2 are KGHSH and LQKENI. This CDR3 region has 16 residues. CDR3 DNA: TGTGCCAGCACCTCCGGGACAGGGGACAACACCGGGGAGCTGTTTTTT. Residues: CASTSGTGDNTGELFF.

The chain has TRBV29-1 and TRBJ2-7, with D possibly matching TRBD2 (6 bases). V was clipped by 6 bases and J by 3 bases, with 18 bases between them. CDR3 length: 14 amino acids. The V gene's germline CDR1 is SQVTM and CDR2 ANQGSEA. CDR3 in DNA: TGCAGCGTCGCAGAAGGAGGGACCATCTACGAGCAGTACTTC. Its translation is CSVAEGGTIYEQYF.

The chain links TRBV7-2 to TRBJ2-1; 11 bases align to TRBD2. Germline lookup yields CDR1 SGHTA and CDR2 FQGNSA. The V and J ends lost 6 bases and 2 bases, in that order; junction bases with no gene match: 12. The CDR3 spans 18 residues. The DNA of the CDR3 is TGTGCCAGCAGAGGGACTAGCGGAAGCTCAAGCCCCTACAATGAGCAGTTCTTC. Encoded protein: CASRGTSGSSSPYNEQFF. Full variable domain (rest looked up from reference TRBV7-2 and TRBJ2-1): GAGVSQSPSNKVTEKGKDVELRCDPISGHTALYWYRQSLGQGLEFLIYFQGNSAPDKSGLPSDRFSAERTGGSVSTLTIQRTQQEDSAVYLCASRGTSGSSSPYNEQFFGPGTRLTVL.

This chain links TRBV5-1 with TRBJ2-3; D perhaps matches TRBD2 (5 bases). The CDR3 has 15 residues. V was pared by 4 bases and J by 2 bases, with 14 bases between. Germline CDR1 and CDR2: SGHRS and YFSETQ. CDR3 sequence reads: CASSPPASPTDTQYF. The DNA for the CDR3 is TGCGCCAGCAGCCCTCCCGCTAGCCCCACAGATACGCAGTATTTT.